These 20 T cell receptor beta chains were sequenced from one sample in a study of T-cell reconstitution after alpha-beta-depleted transplantation in children. The TCRbeta library incorporated unique molecular identifiers. Using its own MiXCR run on the PCR reads, TCRdb lists one record per CDR3 protein. The repertoire holds about 830,000 distinct CDR3 sequences, with around 15% as singletons. The sample here was PBMCs, mostly from graft donor cells, taken 360 days after TCRalphabeta/CD19-depleted stem cell transplant. The receptors shown here come from a male patient under 18 who had a stem cell transplant for acute lymphoblastic leukemia, so the T cells may come from the graft donor.

The V and J genes are TRBV4-1 and TRBJ2-3; 13 positions agree with TRBD2. V was clipped by 1 base and J by 5 bases; unmatched bases: 6. The CDR3 runs 17 residues. Germline values: CDR1 MGHRA, CDR2 YSYEKL. The CDR3 nucleotides are TGCGCCAGCAGCCAAGCCTTACTAGCGGGAGGGGGAGATACGCAGTATTTT. It encodes CASSQALLAGGGDTQYF.

V and J are TRBV11-2 and TRBJ1-1, with 8 bases that match TRBD1. With 1 base clipped from V and 4 bases from J, the junction kept 11 bases outside the gene matches. The CDR3 runs to 17 residues. Germline CDR1 reads SGHAT; CDR2 reads FQNNGV. CDR3 amino acids: CASSLGARGQRSTEAFF. In nucleotides, the CDR3 is TGTGCCAGCAGCTTAGGTGCCAGGGGGCAAAGGAGCACTGAAGCTTTCTTT.

This chain connects TRBV12-5 to TRBJ2-7; TRBD2 agrees at 10 bases. J gave up 3 bases and V 8 bases, and 4 bases lay outside the gene matches. The V gene's germline CDR1 is LGHNT and CDR2 FRNRAP. The CDR3 is 13 amino acids. The CDR3 spells CASHIAGGYEQYF. CDR3 nucleotides: TGTGCTAGTCATATAGCGGGGGGCTACGAGCAGTACTTC.

The chain links TRBV9 to TRBJ1-5; no clear D. The length of the CDR3 is 14 residues. The germline V gene has CDR1 SGDLS and CDR2 YYNGEE. With 3 bases removed from V and 3 bases from J, the gap between germline ends came to 10 bases. The CDR3 is CASSASGVNQPQHF. CDR3 in DNA: TGTGCCAGCAGCGCAAGCGGGGTCAATCAGCCCCAGCATTTT.

This clonotype has a count of ten or more. V gene TRBV9 combines with J gene TRBJ2-7; 7 positions agree with TRBD2. V trimming: 3 bases; J trimming: 5 bases; junction bases outside the gene matches: 8. CDR3 length: 14 residues. Germline loops: CDR1 SGDLS, CDR2 YYNGEE. For the CDR3, the DNA is TGTGCCAGCAGCGGCGGGGACTACGAGAACGAGCAGTACTTC. It codes for CASSGGDYENEQYF.

A few counts support this clonotype. The J gene is TRBJ2-1, the V gene TRBV19, with 7 bases aligning to TRBD1. Germline trimming cut 4 bases from V and 8 bases from J; bases unmatched to any gene: 11. CDR1 and CDR2 from the germline V gene are LNHDA and SQIVND (reference sequence). The CDR3 consists of 15 residues. The CDR3: CASSTSGQVLDEQFF. The CDR3 DNA follows: TGTGCCAGTAGTACCTCCGGACAGGTCCTTGATGAGCAGTTCTTC.

This chain connects TRBV3-1 to TRBJ2-7; D not resolved. The ends were cut back, 0 bases at V and 7 bases at J, with 16 bases in the middle. CDR1 is LGHDT and CDR2 is YNNKEL in the germline V gene (reference sequence). The CDR3 contains 15 residues. In nucleotides, the CDR3 is TGTGCCAGCAGCCAAGATAGGGCCACACCTGGGGAGCAGTACTTC. As protein: CASSQDRATPGEQYF.

CDR3: CASSQTGTSGRASGRSYEQYF. The CDR3 DNA follows: TGCGCCAGCAGCCAAACCGGGACTAGCGGGAGGGCTTCGGGGAGATCCTACGAGCAGTACTTC. The chain has TRBV5-1 and TRBJ2-7; TRBD2 aligns across 16 bases. CDR3 length: 21 amino acids. CDR1 SGHRS and CDR2 YFSETQ come from the germline V gene. Unmatched junction bases numbered 17, after V lost 4 bases and J lost 1 base.

In its sample, this clonotype was seen many times. This chain joins TRBV18 and TRBJ1-1; D is possibly TRBD1 (5 bases). The CDR3 runs to 12 residues. Trimming took 3 bases from V and 8 from J, leaving 10 bases between them. The germline CDR1 and CDR2 sequences are KGHSH and LQKENI. The CDR3 is CASSPQRDEAFF. CDR3 DNA sequence: TGTGCCAGCTCACCTCAGCGGGACGAAGCTTTCTTT.

In this sample, this clonotype turned up a few times. J is TRBJ2-2 and V is TRBV12-3 or TRBV12-4; D gene unclear. CDR3 length equals 16 residues. V was trimmed by 6 bases and J by 5 bases, leaving 19 bases between them. In DNA form, the CDR3 reads TGTGCCAGCAGCCCCCACTGGCTAGGGAATACCGGGGAGCTGTTTTTT. Protein: CASSPHWLGNTGELFF.

This chain links TRBV4-1 with TRBJ2-1, with a weak D call TRBD2 (5 bases). The CDR3 spans 14 residues. Germline-derived CDR1 and CDR2 are MGHRA and YSYEKL. Trimming left V 4 bases short and J 6 bases short, with 13 bases between. This chain's CDR3 is CASSRGFAANEQFF. The CDR3 DNA sequence: TGCGCCAGCAGCCGAGGGTTTGCGGCCAATGAGCAGTTCTTC.

The rearrangement uses TRBV20-1 and TRBJ2-7, with 9 bases lining up with TRBD1. V shed 5 bases and J 5 bases; nucleotides not matched to a gene: 10. The CDR3 consists of 14 residues. CDR1 is DFQATT, CDR2 SNEGSKA, per germline (reference sequence). The CDR3 DNA sequence: TGCAGTGCTTCCCGGGACAGGGTGGAGAACGAGCAGTACTTC. This encodes CSASRDRVENEQYF.

This clonotype has more than one count but fewer than ten. The chain has TRBV5-1 and TRBJ2-1; 9 bases are a match to TRBD1. CDR3 length equals 17 residues. V trimming: 4 bases; J trimming: 3 bases; junction bases outside the gene matches: 11. Germline CDR1 and CDR2: SGHRS and YFSETQ. CDR3 loop: CASSIGTGFYHYNEQFF. CDR3 DNA: TGCGCCAGCAGCATCGGGACAGGGTTTTACCACTACAATGAGCAGTTCTTC.

A note on this clonotype: This may come from a read error, since a much larger clone is one base off. This chain joins TRBV7-9 and TRBJ2-4; 7 bases match TRBD1. CDR3 size: 14 residues. The germline CDR1 and CDR2 sequences are SEHNR and FQNEAQ (reference sequence). J gave up 7 bases and V 4 bases, and 7 bases lay outside the gene matches. The CDR3 loop reads CASSSGEGANIQYF. CDR3 sequence (DNA): TGTGCCAGCAGCTCCGGAGAGGGGGCGAACATTCAGTACTTC.

The table lists this clonotype with a few counts. This sequence joins TRBV25-1 and TRBJ1-2; 12 bases line up with TRBD1. Trimming at V came to 8 bases and at J to 3 bases, leaving 7 bases not matched to a gene. Looked up from germline, CDR1 is MGHDK and CDR2 is SYGVNS. The CDR3 loop spans 15 amino acids. The CDR3 DNA is TGTGCCAGCGAGGGGACAGGGGGCGGCGACTATGGCTACACCTTC. This codes for CASEGTGGGDYGYTF.

The chain has TRBV25-1 and TRBJ1-4; 7 bases map to TRBD1. Germline-derived CDR1 and CDR2 are MGHDK and SYGVNS. The CDR3 has 11 residues. Germline trimming cut 7 bases from V and 14 bases from J; bases unmatched to any gene: 7. The CDR3 reads CASNGGDSLFF. CDR3 DNA: TGTGCCAGCAATGGGGGGGACAGTCTGTTTTTT.

This clonotype turned up a few times. The gene calls are TRBV12-3 or TRBV12-4 and TRBJ2-1, with D perhaps being TRBD1 or TRBD2 (5 bases each). CDR3 size: 14 residues. Trimming shortened V by 3 bases and J by 5 bases, and 11 bases separated the two germline ends. CDR3 coding DNA: TGTGCCAGCAGTTTGACTATAGGGGACAATGAGCAGTTCTTC. Amino acids: CASSLTIGDNEQFF.

The V gene is TRBV6-4, the J gene TRBJ2-1; D might be TRBD2 (6 bases). Deletions cut 0 bases from V and 1 base from J, with 13 bases between. The CDR3 is 17 residues long. Germline loops: CDR1 MRHNA, CDR2 SNTAGT. The CDR3 region has the DNA TGTGCCAGCAGTGACTCGGCTCTTGGAGGGTCCTACAATGAGCAGTTCTTC. This gives the protein CASSDSALGGSYNEQFF.

This clonotype was counted a single time. The chain has TRBV6-2 or TRBV6-3 and TRBJ2-6; TRBD1 agrees at 7 bases. Unmatched junction bases numbered 12, after V lost 4 bases and J lost 0 bases. The length of the CDR3 is 19 residues. In germline, CDR1 is MNHEY, CDR2 SVGEGT. CDR3 region: CASSSVEDRVISGANVLTF. CDR3 sequence (DNA): TGTGCCAGCAGTTCCGTCGAAGACAGGGTTATCTCTGGGGCCAACGTCCTGACTTTC.

CDR3 in DNA: TGCAGTGCTAGACTACTACTAAAACACAATGAGCAGTTCTTC. As protein: CSARLLLKHNEQFF. The V call is TRBV20-1, the J call TRBJ2-1; unclear D gene. V shed 2 bases and J shed 5 bases, with 13 bases lying between them. This CDR3 comprises 14 residues. The germline gives CDR1 DFQATT, CDR2 SNEGSKA (reference sequence).